This T cell receptor beta chain was captured in a study of T cell clones after liver transplantation. Study overall: A pre-transplant mixed lymphocyte reaction with TCRbeta sequencing defined graft-donor-reactive clones followed in post-transplant blood.

Method: immunoSEQ multiplex PCR; TCRdb's copy keeps in-frame clones and lacks some. The data hold tens of thousands of clones, with approximately 77% observed a single time. Trimming at V came to 4 bases and at J to 3 bases, leaving 2 bases not matched to a gene. Germline CDR1 and CDR2: SGHAT and FQDESV (reference sequence). The CDR3 totals 15 residues. The sequencing used CD4+ T cells from blood, collected at the 22-month timepoint. The chain has TRBV11-1 and TRBJ1-4; 10 nucleotides agree with TRBD1. This TCR derives from a human patient who received a liver transplant. A subset of T cells may come from the graft donor. The CDR3 loop reads CASSYGQGANEKLFF. The CDR3 bases are TGTGCCAGCAGCTACGGACAGGGGGCTAATGAAAAACTGTTTTTT.